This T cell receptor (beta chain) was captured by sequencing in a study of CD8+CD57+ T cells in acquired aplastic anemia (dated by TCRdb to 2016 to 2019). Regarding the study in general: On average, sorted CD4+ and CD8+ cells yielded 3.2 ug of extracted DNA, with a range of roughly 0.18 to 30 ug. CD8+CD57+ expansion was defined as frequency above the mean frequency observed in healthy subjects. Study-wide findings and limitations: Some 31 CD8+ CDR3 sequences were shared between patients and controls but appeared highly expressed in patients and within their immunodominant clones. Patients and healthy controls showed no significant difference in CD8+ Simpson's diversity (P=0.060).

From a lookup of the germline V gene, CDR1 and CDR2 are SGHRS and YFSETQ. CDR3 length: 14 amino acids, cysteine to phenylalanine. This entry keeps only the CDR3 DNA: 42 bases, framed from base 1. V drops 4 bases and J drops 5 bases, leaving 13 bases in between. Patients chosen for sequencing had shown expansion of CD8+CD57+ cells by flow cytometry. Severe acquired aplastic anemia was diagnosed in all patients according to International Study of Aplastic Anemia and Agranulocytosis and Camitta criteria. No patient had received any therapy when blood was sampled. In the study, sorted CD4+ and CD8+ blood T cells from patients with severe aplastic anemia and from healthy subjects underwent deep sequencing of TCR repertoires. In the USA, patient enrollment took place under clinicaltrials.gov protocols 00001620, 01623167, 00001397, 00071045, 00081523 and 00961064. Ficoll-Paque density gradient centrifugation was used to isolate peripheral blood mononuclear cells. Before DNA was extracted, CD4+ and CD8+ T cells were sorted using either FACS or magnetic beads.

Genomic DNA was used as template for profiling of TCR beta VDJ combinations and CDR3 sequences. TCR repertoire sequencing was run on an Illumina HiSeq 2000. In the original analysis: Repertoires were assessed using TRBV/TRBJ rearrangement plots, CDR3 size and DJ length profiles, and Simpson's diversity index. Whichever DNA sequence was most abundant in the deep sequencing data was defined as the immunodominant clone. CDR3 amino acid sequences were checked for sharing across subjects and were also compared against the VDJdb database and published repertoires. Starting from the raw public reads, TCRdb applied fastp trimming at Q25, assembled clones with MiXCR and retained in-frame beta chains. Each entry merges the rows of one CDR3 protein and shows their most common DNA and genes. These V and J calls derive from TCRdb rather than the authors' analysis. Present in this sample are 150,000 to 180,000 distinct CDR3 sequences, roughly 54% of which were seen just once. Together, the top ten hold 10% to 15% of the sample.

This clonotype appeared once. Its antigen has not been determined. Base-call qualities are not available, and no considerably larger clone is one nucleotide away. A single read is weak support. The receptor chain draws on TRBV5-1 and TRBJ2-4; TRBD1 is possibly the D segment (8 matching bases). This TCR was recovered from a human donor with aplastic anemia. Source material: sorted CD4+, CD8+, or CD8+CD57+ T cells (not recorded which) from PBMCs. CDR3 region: CASSPQGGENIQYF. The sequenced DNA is TGCGCCAGCAGCCCACAGGGGGGGGAAAACATTCAGTACTTC.